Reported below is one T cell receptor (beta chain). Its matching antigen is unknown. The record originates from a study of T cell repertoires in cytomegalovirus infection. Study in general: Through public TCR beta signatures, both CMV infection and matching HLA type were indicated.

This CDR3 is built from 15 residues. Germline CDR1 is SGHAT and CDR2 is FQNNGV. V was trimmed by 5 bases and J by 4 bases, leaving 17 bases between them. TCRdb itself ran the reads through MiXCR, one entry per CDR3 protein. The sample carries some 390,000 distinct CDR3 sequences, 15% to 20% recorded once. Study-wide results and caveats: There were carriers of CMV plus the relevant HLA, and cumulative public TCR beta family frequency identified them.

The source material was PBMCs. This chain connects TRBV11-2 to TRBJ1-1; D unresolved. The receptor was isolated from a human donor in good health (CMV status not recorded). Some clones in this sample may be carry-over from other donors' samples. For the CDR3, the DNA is TGTGCCAGCAGCCGCGGCCAGGCTTGGTCCACTGAAGCTTTCTTT. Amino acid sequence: CASSRGQAWSTEAFF.